This T cell receptor beta chain appears in the sequencing data of a study of blood T cell repertoires in COVID-19. Background on the study: The study drew acute and convalescent COVID-19 samples from the United States, Italy and Spain.

Clones were read by immunoSEQ multiplex PCR, and TCRdb kept only the in-frame ones, dropping some. The sample lists under 60,000 clones; about three quarters were seen once. This CDR3 is 14 amino acids long. Trimming took 6 bases from V and 3 from J; bases not matched to a gene: 4. CDR1 and CDR2 (germline): KGHDR, SFDVKD. This rearrangement joins TRBV24-1 to TRBJ1-5; the match to TRBD1 covers 7 bases. Material for sequencing was peripheral blood. The sequence was collected from a human donor with active or convalescent COVID-19. The donor label of this sample is uncertain. The CDR3 region is CATSPGQLNQPQHF. The DNA of the CDR3 is TGTGCCACCAGTCCGGGACAGCTCAATCAGCCCCAGCATTTT.